Listed here are 28 T cell receptor beta chains from one sample, sequenced in a study of cytomegalovirus exposure and HLA in healthy donors. Researchers ran the PCR with 60 Vbeta and 13 Jbeta primers. Repertoires were generated with immunoSEQ multiplex PCR, while TCRdb's copy carries only in-frame clones and drops some. In the table there are 130,000 to 150,000 clones, approximately 77% of which are singletons. Sequences were obtained from PBMCs. All receptors derive from a woman aged 45 to 65 in good health and CMV-seronegative.

This clone has just a few counts. This chain's CDR3 is CASSEQGGSYEQYF. For the CDR3, the DNA is TGTGCCAGCAGTGAACAGGGGGGCTCCTACGAGCAGTACTTC. V is TRBV2 and J is TRBJ2-7; tentatively, D is TRBD1 (7 bases). CDR1 and CDR2 (germline): SNHLY, FYNNEI. The CDR3 covers 14 residues. V was clipped by 2 bases and J by 0 bases, with 8 bases between them.

The V gene is TRBV5-1, the J gene TRBJ1-1; D might be TRBD1 (5 bases). Trimming shortened V by 0 bases and J by 1 base, and 7 bases separated the two germline ends. Germline assignment: CDR1 SGHRS and CDR2 YFSETQ. The length of the CDR3 is 14 residues. The CDR3 here is CASSLAGGNTEAFF. The CDR3 bases are TGCGCCAGCAGCTTGGCCGGGGGGAACACTGAAGCTTTCTTT.

This clone was detected a few times. The chain employs TRBV5-1 and TRBJ2-7; the match to TRBD2 covers 9 bases. The J segment lost 1 base and the V segment lost 0 bases, leaving 8 bases of the junction unmatched. Germline CDR1 reads SGHRS; CDR2 reads YFSETQ. The CDR3 loop spans 17 amino acids. CDR3 protein: CASSLGYGSGGSYEQYF. The CDR3 nucleotides read TGCGCCAGCAGCTTGGGTTACGGTAGCGGGGGATCCTACGAGCAGTACTTC.

This clone occurred once. The chain links TRBV11-2 to TRBJ1-1; weak D call: TRBD1 (6 bases). CDR1 and CDR2 (germline): SGHAT, FQNNGV. The CDR3 is made up of 11 amino acids. Trimming removed 5 bases from V and 9 bases from J, with 10 bases in between. The CDR3 is CASSVTGKAFF. The CDR3 DNA is TGTGCCAGCAGCGTTACAGGGAAAGCTTTCTTT.

The gene calls are TRBV19 and TRBJ1-2, with 8 positions matching TRBD1. There are 14 residues in the CDR3. Per germline, CDR1 LNHDA and CDR2 SQIVND (reference sequence). V was pared by 5 bases and J by 5 bases, with 7 bases of the junction left unmatched. The CDR3 sequence is CASSPSRGLYGYTF. CDR3 in DNA: TGTGCCAGTAGTCCCTCCAGGGGGCTGTATGGCTACACCTTC.

The chain employs TRBV5-1 and TRBJ2-3; D may be TRBD2 (5 bases). V was trimmed by 3 bases and J by 4 bases, leaving 12 bases between them. Per the germline V gene, CDR1 is SGHRS and CDR2 is YFSETQ. CDR3 length equals 14 residues. As DNA, the CDR3 is TGCGCCAGCAGCTCCTCAAGCGGTGCAGATACGCAGTATTTT. Residues: CASSSSSGADTQYF. Full variable domain (rest looked up from reference TRBV5-1 and TRBJ2-3): KAGVTQTPRYLIKTRGQQVTLSCSPISGHRSVSWYQQTPGQGLQFLFEYFSETQRNKGNFPGRFSGRQFSNSRSEMNVSTLELGDSALYLCASSSSSGADTQYFGPGTRLTVL.

The chain uses TRBV20-1 and TRBJ2-1; D is unresolved. The CDR3 is 10 residues long. Germline-derived CDR1 and CDR2 are DFQATT and SNEGSKA (reference sequence). V was pared by 5 bases and J by 6 bases, with 5 bases between. The CDR3 protein is CSALANEQFF. CDR3 bases: TGCAGTGCTTTAGCCAATGAGCAGTTCTTC.

The gene calls are TRBV5-1 and TRBJ2-5; D is unclear. The DNA matches TRBJ2-7 better at its end, which makes the J call doubtful. Germline assignment: CDR1 SGHRS and CDR2 YFSETQ. The CDR3 extends over 14 amino acids. In DNA, the CDR3 is TGCGCCAGCAGCCCTCAGGTTTCCTCCTACGAGCAGTACTTC. Protein product: CASSPQVSSYEQYF.

A few counts support this clone. This chain uses TRBV5-8 with TRBJ1-5, with D unclear. V lost 5 bases and J lost 5, with 11 bases in between. CDR1 and CDR2 from the germline V gene are SGHTS and YDEGEE. The CDR3 covers 13 residues. The CDR3 nucleotides are TGTGCCAGCAGACTGACCCGGGATCAGCCCCAGCATTTT. It encodes CASRLTRDQPQHF.

The chain is built from TRBV4-2 and TRBJ2-7; TRBD1 might be the D (6 bases). CDR1 and CDR2 from the germline V gene are LGHNA and YNFKEQ. The CDR3 is 15 amino acids. V was trimmed by 1 base and J by 3 bases, leaving 13 bases between them. The CDR3 region has the DNA TGTGCCAGCAGCCAAGGGGCAGGGGTGGGCTACGAGCAGTACTTC. This translates into CASSQGAGVGYEQYF.

This clone has only one observation. CDR3 amino acids: CASTRAPNEKLFF. The DNA of the CDR3 is TGTGCCAGCACCAGGGCCCCTAATGAAAAACTGTTTTTT. The genes are TRBV6-5 and TRBJ1-4; D perhaps matches TRBD1 (5 bases). Germline CDR1 MNHEY, CDR2 SVGAGI. V shed 7 bases and J shed 3 bases, with 9 bases lying between them. This CDR3 has 13 residues.

The rearrangement joins TRBV9 to TRBJ1-3; 7 bases align to TRBD1. V lost 3 bases and J lost 2; bases outside the gene matches: 11. There are 17 residues in the CDR3. Germline V gives CDR1 SGDLS, CDR2 YYNGEE. The CDR3 DNA sequence: TGTGCCAGCAGCGGAAAAGAACAGGGGAGTCCTGGAAACACCATATATTTT. Translated, it gives CASSGKEQGSPGNTIYF.

J is TRBJ2-6 and V is TRBV27; D gene ambiguous. Per germline, CDR1 MNHEY and CDR2 SMNVEV (reference sequence). This CDR3 is built from 15 residues. Deletions cut 5 bases from V and 1 base from J, with 9 bases between. In nucleotides, the CDR3 is TGTGCCAGCAGTCCCCCGTTGTCTGGGGCCAACGTCCTGACTTTC. Translating gives CASSPPLSGANVLTF. The variable domain in full, with the rest retrieved from reference TRBV27 and TRBJ2-6, is EAQVTQNPRYLITVTGKKLTVTCSQNMNHEYMSWYRQDPGLGLRQIYYSMNVEVTDKGDVPEGYKVSRKEKRNFPLILESPSPNQTSLYFCASSPPLSGANVLTFGAGSRLTVL.

V and J are TRBV5-1 and TRBJ2-5, with 9 bases fitting TRBD1. Germline V gene data show CDR1 as SGHRS and CDR2 as YFSETQ. This CDR3 spans 14 amino acids. Trimming took 6 bases from V and 4 from J; bases not matched to a gene: 7. In nucleotides, the CDR3 is TGCGCCAGCAACCCGACAGGGGGAGGAGAGACCCAGTACTTC. This codes for CASNPTGGGETQYF.

This sequence joins TRBV29-1 and TRBJ2-2, with 9 bases that match TRBD1. Germline V gene data show CDR1 as SQVTM and CDR2 as ANQGSEA. Trimming cost V 3 bases and J 7 bases; bases outside gene matches: 6. The CDR3 has 14 amino acids. For the CDR3, the DNA is TGCAGCGTTGAGCCGACAGGGGGAGGCGGGGAGCTGTTTTTT. It translates to CSVEPTGGGGELFF.

The chain carries TRBV11-2 and TRBJ2-7; the D is unclear. The V end lost 4 bases, the J end lost 3 bases, and 7 bases lay between the germline ends. Germline CDR1 and CDR2: SGHAT and FQNNGV. The CDR3 is 12 residues long. The CDR3 spells CASSSFRYEQYF. The DNA for the CDR3 is TGTGCCAGCAGCTCCTTTCGCTACGAGCAGTACTTC.

The table lists this clone with a count of one. The chain uses TRBV4-2 and TRBJ2-3; 10 bases line up with TRBD2. Germline-derived CDR1 and CDR2 are LGHNA and YNFKEQ. V trimming: 0 bases; J trimming: 4 bases; junction bases outside the gene matches: 7. The CDR3 covers 17 residues. The CDR3 sequence is CASSQESSGGAADTQYF. CDR3 nucleotides: TGTGCCAGCAGCCAAGAATCGAGCGGGGGGGCCGCAGATACGCAGTATTTT.

This chain joins TRBV29-1 and TRBJ2-4; 9 positions match TRBD1. There are 12 residues in the CDR3. The V gene's germline CDR1 is SQVTM and CDR2 ANQGSEA. V lost 4 bases, J lost 7 bases, and 2 bases stayed unmatched. CDR3 DNA sequence: TGCAGCGTTGGAGACAGGGGGAACATTCAGTACTTC. This encodes CSVGDRGNIQYF.

This sequence joins TRBV30 and TRBJ2-5, with TRBD1 identical over 7 bases. This CDR3 is 13 amino acids long. V dropped 0 bases and J dropped 7; count of bases not matched to a gene: 5. Looked up from germline, CDR1 is GTSNPN and CDR2 is SVGIG (reference sequence). The CDR3 nucleotides read TGTGCCTGGAGTGTAACAGGGGCGGCGACCCAGTACTTC. Encoded protein: CAWSVTGAATQYF. Full variable domain (missing parts from reference TRBV30 and TRBJ2-5): SQTIHQWPATLVQPVGSPLSLECTVEGTSNPNLYWYRQAAGRGLQLLFYSVGIGQISSEVPQNLSASRPQDRQFILSSKKLLLSDSGFYLCAWSVTGAATQYFGPGTRLLVL.

V gene TRBV19 combines with J gene TRBJ2-5; D perhaps matches TRBD2 (6 bases). This CDR3 is 12 amino acids long. The V gene lost 3 bases and the J gene lost 5 bases, with 7 bases spanning the gap. Germline CDR1 and CDR2: LNHDA and SQIVND (reference sequence). CDR3 DNA: TGTGCCAGTAGTATGGCGGGGGAGACCCAGTACTTC. Translating it yields CASSMAGETQYF.

This chain connects TRBV6-1 to TRBJ1-5, with a possible D match to TRBD1 (5 bases). CDR1 is MNHNS and CDR2 is SASEGT in the germline V gene. Between the trimmed V and J ends, which lost 4 bases and 4 bases, there was a span of 8 bases. The CDR3 is 13 residues long. The CDR3, as DNA: TGTGCCAGCAGTGCGACAGAGAATCAGCCCCAGCATTTT. It encodes CASSATENQPQHF.

This rearrangement joins TRBV10-2 to TRBJ2-5; 8 nucleotides line up with TRBD2. V trimming: 0 bases; J trimming: 5 bases; junction bases outside the gene matches: 5. CDR3 length: 15 residues. CDR1 is WSHSY and CDR2 is SAAADI in the germline V gene. The CDR3 region is CASSESLAGWETQYF. For the CDR3, the DNA is TGCGCCAGCAGTGAGTCGTTAGCGGGATGGGAGACCCAGTACTTC.

The V and J genes are TRBV4-3 and TRBJ2-7, with 9 bases identical to TRBD1. The trim removed 3 bases at V and 2 bases at J, leaving 2 bases unmatched. The CDR3 is 14 residues long. In germline, CDR1 is LGHNA, CDR2 YSLEER. The CDR3 spells CASSQNRGPYEQYF. The CDR3 nucleotides are TGCGCCAGCAGCCAGAACAGGGGGCCCTACGAGCAGTACTTC.

The rearrangement uses TRBV5-6 and TRBJ1-6, with 8 bases aligning to TRBD1. CDR3 size: 17 residues. After removal of 0 bases from V and 1 base from J, the junction contained 3 bases not matched to a gene. In germline, CDR1 is SGHDT, CDR2 YYEEEE. CDR3 coding DNA: TGTGCCAGCAGCTTGGTGCAGGGGGCTTCCTATAATTCACCCCTCCACTTT. Its translation is CASSLVQGASYNSPLHF.

V usage is TRBV5-5 and J usage is TRBJ2-5, with D unresolved. Germline CDR1 and CDR2: SGHKS and YYEKEE (reference sequence). CDR3 size: 12 residues. The germline V and J ends were trimmed by 3 bases and 5 bases, with 8 bases remaining between them. CDR3 loop: CASSSSSETQYF. The CDR3 DNA sequence: TGTGCCAGCAGCTCCTCCTCTGAGACCCAGTACTTC.

Within the sample, this clone is medium-sized. The gene calls are TRBV29-1 and TRBJ2-7; the D gene is possibly TRBD1 (6 bases). Between the trimmed V and J ends, which lost 5 bases and 0 bases, there was a span of 11 bases. Per the germline V gene, CDR1 is SQVTM and CDR2 is ANQGSEA. The CDR3 contains 13 residues. In DNA, the CDR3 is TGCAGCGTTTTTACAGGGAGCTCCTACGAGCAGTACTTC. It encodes CSVFTGSSYEQYF.

V gene TRBV28 combines with J gene TRBJ1-3; no clear D gene. V was clipped by 5 bases and J by 2 bases, with 13 bases between them. Germline values: CDR1 MDHEN, CDR2 SYDVKM. This CDR3 region has 15 residues. The CDR3 region has the DNA TGTGCCAGCAGTCCTTTTGTAGAGGCTGGAAACACCATATATTTT. It codes for CASSPFVEAGNTIYF.

The CDR3 loop reads CASSCGRDSGNTIYF. CDR3 nucleotides: TGTGCCAGCAGCTGTGGCCGGGACTCTGGAAACACCATATATTTT. This rearrangement joins TRBV12-1 to TRBJ1-3. TRBV12-1 is a pseudogene locus. The CDR3 is made up of 15 amino acids.